Below, one T cell receptor (beta chain) is given with its context. The antigen it binds to is not known. Per-nucleotide qualities are absent, and no much larger clonotype sits a single base away. This sample was included in a study of control samples from healthy donors and cancer patients (TCRdb year 2020). The CDR3 numbers 14 residues from cysteine through phenylalanine. This entry keeps only the CDR3 DNA: 42 bases, framed from base 1. Library construction relied on the immunoSEQ multiplex PCR assay. TCRdb stores this immuneACCESS table with in-frame sequences only. Part of the clones is absent; in the studies checked, under half of the shortfall reflects unresolved V genes, and no reason is known for the rest. In all, the sample holds tens of thousands of clones, and about 90% of those were seen once. Of the sample, 1.5% to 2% is held by the ten largest clones.

Input material: PBMCs. The receptor was derived from a woman aged 55 to 70 with head and neck cancer. Rearrangement joined TRBV21-1 to TRBJ1-3; the table names TRBD1, a call not compared with the DNA. TRBV21-1 is a known pseudogene. The CDR3 reads as follows: CASNHRVPGNTIYF. The sequenced DNA is TGTGCCAGCAACCACAGGGTCCCTGGAAACACCATATATTTT.